The 23 T cell receptor beta chains in this list originate from one sample, sequenced in a study of T cells after yellow fever vaccination (dated by TCRdb to between 2018 and 2020). Libraries were prepared through 5' RACE. Instrument used: Illumina NovaSeq 6000. The public reads were reprocessed in TCRdb via fastp at Q25 and MiXCR, keeping in-frame beta chains. Duplicate CDR3 protein sequences are folded into a single record with the most common DNA and genes. The sample includes around 320,000 distinct CDR3 sequences, with about 11% observed a single time. The ten largest clones capture 3.3% of the sample. The treatment or condition label, read with the paper, signifies: live attenuated yellow fever vaccine strain. The specimen comprised CD4+ T cells sorted from PBMCs, sampled 45 days after the yellow fever booster vaccination. All receptors come from a man aged 18 to 35 who received the YFV17D yellow fever vaccine.

This clonotype occurred many times. The chain couples TRBV7-2 to TRBJ2-3; D is unresolved. The germline gives CDR1 SGHTA, CDR2 FQGNSA. Trimming took 5 bases from V and 3 from J, leaving 6 bases between them. The length of the CDR3 is 12 residues. CDR3 nucleotides: TGTGCCAGCAGCCTGAAGACAGATACGCAGTATTTT. Translating it yields CASSLKTDTQYF.

This clonotype has more than one count but fewer than ten. The rearrangement uses TRBV4-3 and TRBJ1-3; no definite D call. V lost 0 bases, J lost 1 base, and 10 bases lay in between. This CDR3 is 16 amino acids long. Germline V gene data show CDR1 as LGHNA and CDR2 as YSLEER. CDR3 coding DNA: TGCGCCAGCAGCCAAGAAAGACATATGTCTGGAAACACCATATATTTT. Translating it yields CASSQERHMSGNTIYF.

This clonotype was counted only a few times. The chain links TRBV4-3 to TRBJ1-2, with 7 bases that match TRBD1. Germline V lookup: CDR1 LGHNA, CDR2 YSLEER. CDR3 size: 15 residues. The trim removed 3 bases at V and 3 bases at J, leaving 7 bases unmatched. CDR3 DNA: TGCGCCAGCAGCCAGGTGGGGCAGGGGGACTATGGCTACACCTTC. It encodes CASSQVGQGDYGYTF.

The chain recombines TRBV5-5 with TRBJ2-7, with D possibly being TRBD1 or TRBD2 (5 bases each). There are 15 residues in the CDR3. The V end lost 3 bases, the J end lost 3 bases, and 16 bases lay between the germline ends. Germline V gene sequence: CDR1 SGHKS, CDR2 YYEKEE (reference sequence). The CDR3 DNA reads TGTGCCAGCAGCTCGGGGCAGGCGAATTTCTACGAGCAGTACGTC. Translated, it gives CASSSGQANFYEQYV.

This clonotype was seen only a few times. The chain employs TRBV7-2 and TRBJ2-1, with 7 bases aligning to TRBD2. V shed 5 bases and J 6 bases; nucleotides not matched to a gene: 10. The V gene's germline CDR1 is SGHTA and CDR2 FQGNSA. The CDR3 totals 15 residues. CDR3 DNA sequence: TGTGCCAGCAGCCCCCAAGGACTAGTCCCCAATGAGCAGTTCTTC. Its translation is CASSPQGLVPNEQFF. The variable domain in full, with the rest retrieved from reference TRBV7-2 and TRBJ2-1, is GAGVSQSPSNKVTEKGKDVELRCDPISGHTALYWYRQSLGQGLEFLIYFQGNSAPDKSGLPSDRFSAERTGGSVSTLTIQRTQQEDSAVYLCASSPQGLVPNEQFFGPGTRLTVL.

This clonotype turned up a few times. The chain employs TRBV7-9 and TRBJ2-5; D remains unclear. V lost 7 bases and J lost 4, with 13 bases in between. Germline CDR1 reads SEHNR; CDR2 reads FQNEAQ (reference sequence). This CDR3 has 13 amino acids. The chain's CDR3 is CASNMLNLETQYF. The DNA of the CDR3 is TGTGCCAGCAATATGTTAAATCTAGAGACCCAGTACTTC.

This chain joins TRBV18 and TRBJ1-4, with D tentatively TRBD1 (5 bases). Looked up from germline, CDR1 is KGHSH and CDR2 is LQKENI. The CDR3 loop spans 17 amino acids. V gave up 3 bases and J gave up 0 bases, with 14 bases separating them. CDR3 residues: CASSPSVGAATNEKLFF. CDR3 DNA sequence: TGTGCCAGCTCACCGTCCGTAGGGGCGGCAACTAATGAAAAACTGTTTTTT. The full variable domain, in which reference TRBV18 and TRBJ1-4 provide the parts outside the CDR3, is NAGVMQNPRHLVRRRGQEARLRCSPMKGHSHVYWYRQLPEEGLKFMVYLQKENIIDESGMPKERFSAEFPKEGPSILRIQQVVRGDSAAYFCASSPSVGAATNEKLFFGSGTQLSVL.

This clonotype was detected many times. Here the CDR3 DNA reads TGTGCCAGCAGCTTAGGGGGGGATCAGCCCCAGCATTTT. It codes for CASSLGGDQPQHF. This chain connects TRBV7-2 to TRBJ1-5; D possibly corresponds to TRBD1 (5 bases). Per the germline V gene, CDR1 is SGHTA and CDR2 is FQGNSA. The CDR3 spans 13 residues. The V gene lost 1 base and the J gene lost 5 bases, with 6 bases spanning the gap.

A few counts support this clonotype. The V and J genes are TRBV4-3 and TRBJ2-5; TRBD2 aligns across 9 bases. In germline, CDR1 is LGHNA, CDR2 YSLEER. The J segment lost 3 bases and the V segment lost 1 base, leaving 9 bases of the junction unmatched. This CDR3 is 17 amino acids long. Here the CDR3 reads CASSQVSSGDYKETQYF. Written as DNA, the CDR3 is TGCGCCAGCAGCCAAGTGTCTAGCGGGGATTACAAAGAGACCCAGTACTTC.

This clonotype appeared many times. This chain joins TRBV14 and TRBJ2-7, with D maybe TRBD2 (5 bases). CDR3 length: 15 residues. From germline, CDR1 is SGHDN and CDR2 FVKESK. V lost 0 bases to trimming and J lost 2 bases, with 11 bases between them. In nucleotides, the CDR3 is TGTGCCAGCAGCCAAGAGATTCGGGGTGCCTACGAGCAGTACGTC. Translation: CASSQEIRGAYEQYV.

The chain uses TRBV21-1 and TRBJ1-5; the table names TRBD1, a call not compared with the DNA. TRBV21-1 represents a pseudogene. This CDR3 region has 14 residues. The CDR3 is CASSKTGRPQPQHF. CDR3 bases: TGTGCCAGCAGCAAGACAGGGCGCCCTCAGCCCCAGCATTTT.

This clonotype showed up just a few times. The rearrangement uses TRBV28 and TRBJ1-3; 8 nucleotides agree with TRBD1. Germline CDR1 MDHEN, CDR2 SYDVKM. Trimming took 2 bases from V and 5 from J; bases not matched to a gene: 8. This CDR3 has 16 amino acids. The DNA of the CDR3 is TGTGCCAGCAGTTTACCGGGACAGGAGGCCCGAAACACCATATATTTT. Translation gives CASSLPGQEARNTIYF.

The CDR3 is CASSPGAYAWNGYTF. CDR3 in DNA: TGTGCCAGCAGTCCAGGGGCCTACGCCTGGAATGGCTACACCTTC. This rearrangement joins TRBV12-3 or TRBV12-4 to TRBJ1-2; D might be TRBD1 (6 bases). The V end was cut by 5 bases, the J end by 6 bases, with 19 bases between. CDR3 length: 15 amino acids.

The CDR3 DNA sequence: TGTGCCACCAGTGATTTCACTAGCGGGGACGTGGGGCAGTATTTT. Translated: CATSDFTSGDVGQYF. The chain joins TRBV24-1 to TRBJ2-3, with 10 bases identical to TRBD2. Germline V gene lookup returns CDR1 KGHDR and CDR2 SFDVKD. The CDR3 is made up of 15 amino acids. V was pared by 1 base and J by 11 bases, with 8 bases of the junction left unmatched.

This clonotype was counted between two and nine times. The V call is TRBV7-2, the J call TRBJ2-1; a possible D gene is TRBD2 (6 bases). Trimming left V 8 bases short and J 5 bases short, with 19 bases between. The CDR3 loop spans 15 amino acids. CDR1 is SGHTA and CDR2 is FQGNSA in the germline V gene. The CDR3 reads CASRLGPQPNNEQFF. The CDR3 bases are TGTGCCAGCCGACTAGGGCCACAGCCAAACAATGAGCAGTTCTTC.

A few counts support this clonotype. The chain couples TRBV20-1 to TRBJ1-1, with 10 bases lining up with TRBD1. The junction had 8 bases not matched to a gene; V was cut back by 6 bases and J by 4 bases. Germline values: CDR1 DFQATT, CDR2 SNEGSKA (reference sequence). The CDR3 contains 14 residues. The CDR3 sequence is CSAHPGQGGTEAFF. As DNA, the CDR3 is TGCAGTGCCCACCCTGGACAGGGGGGCACTGAAGCTTTCTTT.

The chain joins TRBV5-4 to TRBJ2-1, with 14 nucleotides matching TRBD2. V was pared by 4 bases and J by 11 bases, with 11 bases of the junction left unmatched. Germline V gene data show CDR1 as SGHNT and CDR2 as YYREEE (reference sequence). The CDR3 totals 16 residues. CDR3 sequence: CASSRGLAGGIVKQFF. The CDR3 DNA sequence: TGTGCCAGCAGCCGCGGACTAGCGGGGGGCATTGTCAAGCAGTTCTTC.

Many counts were recorded for this clonotype. The CDR3 region is CASSESGQYF. CDR3 DNA: TGTGCCAGCAGTGAAAGCGGGCAGTATTTT. This chain uses TRBV2 with TRBJ2-3; D may be TRBD2 (5 bases). Trimming left V 2 bases short and J 11 bases short, with 5 bases between. This CDR3 is 10 amino acids long. Germline CDR1 reads SNHLY; CDR2 reads FYNNEI.

J is TRBJ2-5 and V is TRBV12-3 or TRBV12-4, with D unclear. The V gene lost 3 bases and the J gene lost 4 bases, with 15 bases spanning the gap. The CDR3 runs to 15 residues. CDR3: CASSFRQTHGETQYF. CDR3 coding DNA: TGTGCCAGCAGTTTTCGGCAGACCCATGGAGAGACCCAGTACTTC.

This sequence joins TRBV3-1 and TRBJ2-7; D unresolved. The V and J ends lost 0 bases and 9 bases respectively, with 9 bases between them. This CDR3 contains 12 residues. The germline V gene has CDR1 LGHDT and CDR2 YNNKEL (reference sequence). In nucleotides, the CDR3 is TGTGCCAGCAGCCAAGATAAGGCAGTGCAGTACTTC. Translation gives CASSQDKAVQYF.

This clonotype occurred many times. The V gene is TRBV7-6, the J gene TRBJ2-3; D is perhaps TRBD2 (6 bases). Germline CDR1 is SGHVS and CDR2 is FNYEAQ. Trimming shortened V by 3 bases and J by 4 bases, and 8 bases separated the two germline ends. The CDR3 totals 13 residues. The CDR3 nucleotides are TGTGCCAGCAGCTTCGGGGGATCAGATACGCAGTATTTT. Protein sequence: CASSFGGSDTQYF.

The rearrangement uses TRBV6-6 and TRBJ1-5; 8 bases match TRBD1. V lost 8 bases, J lost 0 bases, and 9 bases stayed unmatched. The CDR3 runs to 16 residues. Germline V gene sequence: CDR1 MNHNY, CDR2 SVGAGI (reference sequence). CDR3 region: CASGERGQGSNQPQHF. CDR3 sequence (DNA): TGTGCCAGCGGAGAGAGAGGACAGGGTAGCAATCAGCCCCAGCATTTT.

The gene calls are TRBV27 and TRBJ2-3; TRBD2 agrees at 8 bases. J gave up 2 bases and V 9 bases, and 10 bases lay outside the gene matches. There are 15 residues in the CDR3. The V gene's germline CDR1 is MNHEY and CDR2 SMNVEV (reference sequence). DNA of the CDR3: TGTGCCAGTCGACGGGGGGGCCGGAACACAGATACGCAGTATTTT. Its translation is CASRRGGRNTDTQYF.